This T cell receptor beta chain was observed in a study of blood T cells in healthy people across ages. Study observations and caveats: Roughly linear age-related decline in beta diversity appeared, significant by age about 40. It was held that the diversity estimates obtained from one million T cells were underestimates.

In each sample, at least 7 million PBMCs were isolated. The second PCR ran about 6 to 11 cycles with a sample-barcoded 5' primer and J-beta primers. A tag from a template-switch adaptor with 12 random nucleotides marked each cDNA molecule. TCRdb independently ran MiXCR on the 5' RACE reads; one entry per CDR3 protein. Of hundreds of thousands of distinct CDR3 sequences listed, around 46% were seen once; the top ten hold under 15%. Only a few counts were recorded for this clonotype. The antigen remains unidentified. Deletions cut 7 bases from V and 6 bases from J, with 10 bases between. The CDR3 spans 12 residues. The germline V gene has CDR1 MNHEY and CDR2 SVGAGI.

Sequencing was carried out using blood. The chain joins TRBV6-5 to TRBJ2-1; D gene unclear. The clonotype was recovered from a man aged 25 to 45 in good health. CDR3: CASTSRANEQFF. Written as DNA, the CDR3 is TGTGCCAGCACCTCTCGGGCCAATGAGCAGTTCTTC.